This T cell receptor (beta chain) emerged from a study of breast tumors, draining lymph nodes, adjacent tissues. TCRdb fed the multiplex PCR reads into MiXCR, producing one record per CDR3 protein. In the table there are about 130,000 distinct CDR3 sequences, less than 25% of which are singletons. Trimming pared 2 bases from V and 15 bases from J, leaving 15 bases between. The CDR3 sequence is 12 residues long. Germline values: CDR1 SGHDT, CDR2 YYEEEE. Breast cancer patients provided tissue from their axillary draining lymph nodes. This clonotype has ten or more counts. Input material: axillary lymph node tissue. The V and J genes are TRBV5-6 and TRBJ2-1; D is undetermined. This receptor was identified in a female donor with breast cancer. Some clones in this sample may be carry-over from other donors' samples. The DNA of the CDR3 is TGTGCCAGCAGCTTCGTGGCTCGGGCCCCGTTCTTC. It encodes CASSFVARAPFF. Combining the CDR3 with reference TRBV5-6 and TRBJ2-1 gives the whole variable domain DAGVTQSPTHLIKTRGQQVTLRCSPKSGHDTVSWYQQALGQGPQFIFQYYEEEERQRGNFPDRFSGHQFPNYSSELNVNALLLGDSALYLCASSFVARAPFFGPGTRLTVL.